This TCR beta chain emerged from a study of blood T cells in healthy people across ages. Study-level results: Both naive CD4+ cell counts and diversity were greater in long-lived donors than in aged donors. In these data, TCR beta diversity tracked strongly with naive T cell percentage.

With a J-beta primer mix and a sample-barcoded 5' primer, a second PCR ran 7 to 11 cycles. TCRdb reanalysed the 5' RACE reads using MiXCR and keeps one entry per CDR3 protein. The table has about 800,000 distinct CDR3 sequences, roughly 64% seen once. On this clonotype itself: Its target is not known.

The length of the CDR3 is 14 residues. CDR1 ENHRY and CDR2 SYGVKD come from the germline V gene. V gave up 10 bases and J gave up 11 bases; unmatched junction bases: 17. Sample: blood. The chain links TRBV10-3 to TRBJ2-5; 9 nucleotides agree with TRBD2. The receptor's source is a man aged 30 to 45 in good health. The CDR3 bases are TGTGCCACCAATAGCGGGAGAGTATACAATGAGCAGTACTTC. Amino acids: CATNSGRVYNEQYF.